Following are 11 T cell receptor beta chains from one sample sequenced in a study of T cells in Graves' hyperthyroidism and ophthalmopathy. The TCR beta CDR3 regions underwent amplification using RNA transcripts as the source. TCR CDR3 regions were first amplified by RT-PCR with HTBI primers. MiXCR was run by TCRdb on the multiplex PCR reads, yielding one entry per CDR3 protein. The sample holds about 500,000 distinct CDR3 sequences, about 46% seen once. The sequenced material came from peripheral blood or thyroid tissue (not recorded which). The origin of the receptors is an adult woman with Graves' disease, either hyperthyroidism or ophthalmopathy (not recorded which).

This clonotype has a handful of counts. The chain uses TRBV29-1 and TRBJ2-7; D gene uncertain. V lost 6 bases, J lost 5 bases, and 14 bases lay in between. Looked up from germline, CDR1 is SQVTM and CDR2 is ANQGSEA. This CDR3 has 12 residues. CDR3 sequence: CSVVTATDEQYF. DNA of the CDR3: TGCAGCGTCGTGACTGCGACGGACGAGCAGTACTTC.

This clonotype was picked up many times. The chain has TRBV15 and TRBJ1-4, with 8 bases fitting TRBD1. The CDR3 has 13 amino acids. J was trimmed by 5 bases and V by 8 bases; bases with no gene match: 4. Germline lookup yields CDR1 LNHNV and CDR2 YYDKDF (reference sequence). The CDR3 DNA is TGTGCCACCTCTCGACAGGGGAATGAAAAACTGTTTTTT. It specifies CATSRQGNEKLFF.

Turning to this clonotype: A read error may be the cause here, since a much bigger clone is one base away. The chain combines TRBV20-1 with TRBJ2-2, with TRBD2 matching 16 bases. With 1 base clipped from V and 4 bases from J, the junction kept 9 bases outside the gene matches. The V gene's germline CDR1 is DFQATT and CDR2 SNEGSKA (reference sequence). The CDR3 runs to 19 residues. The CDR3 sequence: CSARGWGLAGGPFTGELFF. CDR3 coding DNA: TGCAGTGCTAGAGGTTGGGGACTAGCGGGAGGGCCGTTCACCGGGGAGCTGTTTTTT.

This clonotype was detected ten times or more. The gene calls are TRBV20-1 and TRBJ1-1; tentative D call: TRBD1 (5 bases). With 1 base removed from V and 5 bases from J, the gap between germline ends came to 14 bases. This CDR3 region has 14 residues. Per germline, CDR1 DFQATT and CDR2 SNEGSKA (reference sequence). The CDR3 nucleotides read TGCAGTGCTAGAGGTGGGGGATTAGGAACTGAAGCTTTCTTT. This sequence encodes CSARGGGLGTEAFF.

This clonotype was counted many times. This chain connects TRBV19 to TRBJ2-7; TRBD1 might be the D (5 bases). Trimming stripped 4 bases from V and 4 bases from J, with 8 bases between. The CDR3 loop spans 12 amino acids. Germline V gene data show CDR1 as LNHDA and CDR2 as SQIVND (reference sequence). CDR3 sequence (DNA): TGTGCCAGTAGTAAAACAGGTTACGAGCAGTACTTC. Translated: CASSKTGYEQYF.

The gene calls are TRBV7-8 and TRBJ2-6; 8 nucleotides align to TRBD2. Looked up from germline, CDR1 is SGHVS and CDR2 is FQNEAQ. The CDR3 consists of 13 residues. The V segment lost 3 bases and the J segment 13 bases; nucleotides outside the gene matches: 5. The CDR3 sequence is CASSFEAGVVLTF. As DNA, the CDR3 is TGTGCCAGCAGCTTCGAAGCGGGAGTTGTCCTGACTTTC.

The chain links TRBV2 to TRBJ2-5; D possibly corresponds to TRBD1 (6 bases). The V end was cut by 7 bases, the J end by 2 bases, with 23 bases between. The CDR3 contains 17 residues. Germline CDR1 reads SNHLY; CDR2 reads FYNNEI. CDR3 sequence: CASILGRRGVRQETQYF. The CDR3 DNA reads as TGTGCCAGCATACTTGGACGCAGGGGCGTTCGTCAAGAGACCCAGTACTTC.

This clonotype was counted a few times. The CDR3, as DNA: TGTGCCAGCAGTTTATATTTTTTGGGTCAGCCCCAGCATTTT. This codes for CASSLYFLGQPQHF. This rearrangement joins TRBV27 to TRBJ1-5; D unresolved. CDR1 and CDR2 from the germline V gene are MNHEY and SMNVEV (reference sequence). The CDR3 loop spans 14 amino acids. Trimming stripped 1 base from V and 6 bases from J, with 10 bases between.

The rearrangement joins TRBV29-1 to TRBJ2-3; 11 bases are a match to TRBD2. CDR3 length: 15 residues. The V gene end was trimmed by 7 bases and the J gene end by 2 bases; junction bases not matched to a gene: 8. Germline V gene data show CDR1 as SQVTM and CDR2 as ANQGSEA. The CDR3 DNA follows: TGCAGCGCCTTCCTAGCGGGAGGACACACAGATACGCAGTATTTT. Translating gives CSAFLAGGHTDTQYF.

This clonotype has at least ten counts. The chain uses TRBV24-1 and TRBJ2-6; TRBD1 aligns across 7 bases. V gave up 9 bases and J gave up 2 bases; unmatched junction bases: 15. The CDR3 sequence is 18 residues long. Germline V gene sequence: CDR1 KGHDR, CDR2 SFDVKD. The CDR3 reads CATAAGTVPGTGANVLTF. The CDR3 nucleotides are TGTGCCACCGCCGCTGGGACAGTACCAGGCACTGGGGCCAACGTCCTGACTTTC.

J is TRBJ2-2 and V is TRBV20-1; TRBD2 matches 10 bases. This CDR3 is 14 amino acids long. The J segment lost 6 bases and the V segment lost 2 bases, leaving 3 bases of the junction unmatched. The germline V gene has CDR1 DFQATT and CDR2 SNEGSKA (reference sequence). CDR3 protein: CSARFLAGAGELFF. The CDR3 coding sequence is TGCAGTGCTAGATTCCTAGCGGGAGCCGGGGAGCTGTTTTTT.